This entry lists 10 T cell receptor beta chains sequenced from one sample in a study of CD8 T cells in ankylosing spondylitis. Via MiXCR, TCRdb re-called the 5' RACE reads, giving one row per CDR3 protein. The sample comprises a few hundred thousand distinct CDR3 sequences, 15% to 20% of which are singletons, and approximately 46% rests with the top ten. General study results and limits: A TCR beta motif made of about eight highly homologous variants seemed typical of ankylosing spondylitis blood.

Antigens of these TCRs are unknown. The sequenced sample was blood, either unsorted or a sorted T cell fraction (not recorded which). Receptor source: a male donor with ankylosing spondylitis.

This clonotype was observed a handful of times. The genes are TRBV24-1 and TRBJ2-1, with 9 bases that match TRBD2. This CDR3 is 16 amino acids long. Germline V gene data show CDR1 as KGHDR and CDR2 as SFDVKD. Trimming cost V 3 bases and J 0 bases; bases outside gene matches: 2. The CDR3 coding sequence is TGTGCCACCAGTGATCTAGCGGGAAGCTCCTACAATGAGCAGTTCTTC. Its protein product is CATSDLAGSSYNEQFF.

The table lists this clonotype with many counts. The chain has TRBV27 and TRBJ2-3; D not resolved. V was shortened by 5 bases and J by 0 bases, with 9 bases between the two germline ends. The length of the CDR3 is 14 residues. Germline-derived CDR1 and CDR2 are MNHEY and SMNVEV (reference sequence). The CDR3 reads CASSGDWSTDTQYF. The CDR3 DNA is TGTGCCAGCAGTGGAGACTGGAGCACAGATACGCAGTATTTT.

This clonotype turned up a few times. The chain has TRBV11-2 and TRBJ2-7; 7 bases line up with TRBD1. Germline V gene data show CDR1 as SGHAT and CDR2 as FQNNGV. CDR3 length: 15 residues. Losses at the gene ends were 5 bases for V and 8 bases for J; bases not matched to a gene: 15. The CDR3 bases are TGTGCCAGCAGCGAGGCGACAGGGTATTTCGGGAAGCAGTACTTC. Amino acids: CASSEATGYFGKQYF.

The genes are TRBV20-1 and TRBJ2-7, with D possibly being TRBD2 (6 bases). The CDR3 is 15 amino acids. Germline-derived CDR1 and CDR2 are DFQATT and SNEGSKA (reference sequence). Trimming took off 1 base at V and 5 bases at J, with 18 bases between the two ends. CDR3 loop: CSARGLGSGENEQYF. DNA for the CDR3: TGCAGTGCTAGAGGGTTAGGGTCGGGAGAGAACGAGCAGTACTTC.

The genes are TRBV27 and TRBJ2-2, with 7 bases that match TRBD1. Germline CDR1 MNHEY, CDR2 SMNVEV (reference sequence). V trimming: 5 bases; J trimming: 4 bases; junction bases outside the gene matches: 4. The CDR3 consists of 14 residues. The CDR3 reads CASSDRVGTGELFF. The CDR3 DNA reads TGTGCCAGCAGTGACAGGGTCGGCACCGGGGAGCTGTTTTTT.

This clonotype was found a few times. This chain uses TRBV27 with TRBJ2-7; 7 bases line up with TRBD1. V trimming: 7 bases; J trimming: 2 bases; junction bases outside the gene matches: 11. This CDR3 spans 15 amino acids. Germline lookup yields CDR1 MNHEY and CDR2 SMNVEV (reference sequence). The CDR3 coding sequence is TGTGCCAGCAATGTCGACAGGGATTCCCCCTACGAGCAGTACTTC. This translates into CASNVDRDSPYEQYF.

This clonotype was seen a few times. The J gene is TRBJ2-5, the V gene TRBV11-2, with 7 bases matching TRBD2. Germline V gene sequence: CDR1 SGHAT, CDR2 FQNNGV. This CDR3 has 18 residues. Losses at the gene ends were 0 bases for V and 2 bases for J; bases not matched to a gene: 12. CDR3 region: CASSLESMLAVAQETQYF. The CDR3 coding sequence is TGTGCCAGCAGCTTAGAATCGATGCTAGCGGTAGCTCAAGAGACCCAGTACTTC.

This clonotype was counted at least ten times. The chain carries TRBV12-3 or TRBV12-4 and TRBJ2-2; 7 positions agree with TRBD2. CDR3 length: 15 amino acids. The trim removed 2 bases at V and 1 base at J, leaving 1 base unmatched. CDR3 DNA sequence: TGTGCCAGCAGTTTAACTAGCGAGAACACCGGGGAGCTGTTTTTT. It is translated as CASSLTSENTGELFF.

The J gene is TRBJ2-7, the V gene TRBV7-9, with TRBD1 as a possible D gene (6 bases). The germline V gene has CDR1 SEHNR and CDR2 FQNEAQ (reference sequence). The CDR3 is 15 residues long. Trimming stripped 5 bases from V and 2 bases from J, with 16 bases between. The CDR3 sequence: CASSPGTNSAYEQYF. DNA for the CDR3: TGTGCCAGCAGCCCCGGGACAAACAGCGCCTACGAGCAGTACTTC.

The chain links TRBV12-3 or TRBV12-4 to TRBJ1-1, with a possible D match to TRBD1 (5 bases). With 3 bases removed from V and 1 base from J, the gap between germline ends came to 9 bases. The CDR3 runs to 14 residues. Here the CDR3 DNA reads TGTGCCAGCAGTTTCGGGGCAGGGAACACTGAAGCTTTCTTT. Amino acids: CASSFGAGNTEAFF.